Sequencing of this T cell receptor beta chain was carried out in a study of blood T cell repertoires in COVID-19. Per germline, CDR1 MNHEY and CDR2 SMNVEV (reference sequence). CDR3 length equals 12 residues. Between the trimmed V and J ends, which lost 5 bases and 3 bases, there was a span of 8 bases. The method was immunoSEQ multiplex PCR; TCRdb's version includes in-frame clones alone and lacks a portion of them. The data contain some 82,000 clones, about nine tenths of them singletons. This clone was detected only once. Sequencing was carried out using peripheral blood. The origin of this receptor is a woman in her fifties or sixties in a cohort sampled during active COVID-19. The chain links TRBV27 to TRBJ2-7; D is unclear. CDR3 sequence: CASSIPGYEQYF. For the CDR3, the DNA is TGTGCCAGCAGTATACCAGGCTACGAGCAGTACTTC.